This paragraph covers one T cell receptor beta chain sequence. Terminally differentiated effector memory CD45RA+ cells were excluded by CCR7 positive selection of CD45RO-negative cells. This CDR3 comprises 13 residues. V lost 5 bases, J lost 3 bases, and 14 bases lay in between. Germline V gives CDR1 SQVTM, CDR2 ANQGSEA. This specimen comes from a study of shared clonotypes between healthy human individuals. Study overall: Donors had three CD4 naive, three CD4 memory, two CD8 naive and one CD8 memory plate apiece.

Produced via immunoSEQ multiplex PCR; TCRdb's table is partial and in-frame only. The top ten clones hold around 1.8% of a sample with some 2.1 million clones, around 93% of them seen once. Sequencing was carried out using naive CD8+ T cells from PBMCs. V and J are TRBV29-1 and TRBJ2-7; tentatively, D is TRBD1 (5 bases). This TCR came from a young man in good health. Some clones in this sample may be carry-over from other donors' samples. The CDR3 nucleotides are TGCAGCGTTAGAACAGGACACAGCTACGAGCAGTACTTC. This codes for CSVRTGHSYEQYF.